This passage covers 32 T cell receptor beta chains from one sample sequenced in a study of Graves' ophthalmopathy and Graves' hyperthyroidism (dated by TCRdb to the late 2010s). The instrument was an Illumina HiSeq 2000. TCR beta CDR3 regions were amplified from RNA transcripts for repertoire sequencing. The first round was an RT-PCR using HTBI primers with the Qiagen OneStep RT-PCR kit, and this first round was followed by a second-round multiplex PCR, then size selection and purification. The public reads were run again by TCRdb, first through fastp at Q25 and then through MiXCR, and only productive beta chains were kept. One record per CDR3 amino acid sequence lists the most common genes and DNA. This sample lists about 480,000 distinct CDR3 sequences; over 13% were detected once. Over 8% of the sample rests with the top ten. Sequencing was performed on blood. The receptors derive from a woman aged 25 to 39 with Graves' ophthalmopathy. Donor details come from another sample of the same person, matched by shared clones.

The chain carries TRBV2 and TRBJ2-2; weak D call: TRBD2 (5 bases). The V gene lost 8 bases and the J gene lost 1 base, with 11 bases spanning the gap. CDR1 is SNHLY, CDR2 FYNNEI, per germline. This CDR3 has 14 residues. The CDR3 DNA sequence: TGTGCCAGCCGGAGGTCGGGGAACACCGGGGAGCTGTTTTTT. Amino acids: CASRRSGNTGELFF.

This clonotype was seen repeatedly, ten times or more. The J gene is TRBJ2-5, the V gene TRBV28, with 7 positions matching TRBD1. CDR3 length: 16 amino acids. The germline V gene has CDR1 MDHEN and CDR2 SYDVKM. The ends lost 1 base at V and 5 bases at J; junction bases unmatched: 10. CDR3 sequence reads: CASSLSPATGEETQYF. CDR3 nucleotide sequence: TGTGCCAGCAGTTTATCGCCCGCCACAGGGGAGGAGACCCAGTACTTC.

Details on this clonotype: Just one base apart from a much larger clone, this may be a read error. This chain links TRBV28 with TRBJ2-7; 8 positions agree with TRBD1. Per germline, CDR1 MDHEN and CDR2 SYDVKM. The CDR3 totals 14 residues. The CDR3: CASCHGQGLYEKYF. CDR3 nucleotide sequence: TGTGCCAGCTGCCATGGACAGGGCCTCTACGAGAAGTACTTC.

Ten or more counts support this clonotype. The CDR3, as DNA: TGCGCCTGGCCGGGTATTAGCAATCAGCCCCAGCATTTT. It specifies CAWPGISNQPQHF. V gene TRBV5-1 combines with J gene TRBJ1-5; D gene uncertain. V lost 10 bases and J 0 bases, leaving 11 bases between the germline ends. The CDR3 runs 13 residues. Germline V gene data show CDR1 as SGHRS and CDR2 as YFSETQ.

This clonotype was counted many times. This chain connects TRBV28 to TRBJ1-6, with 7 bases aligning to TRBD1. Looked up from germline, CDR1 is MDHEN and CDR2 is SYDVKM. The V and J ends lost 5 bases and 10 bases, in that order; junction bases with no gene match: 11. This CDR3 region has 15 residues. The CDR3 DNA follows: TGTGCCAGCAGTCTTCCTACAGGGGACCGATCACCCCTCCACTTT. It encodes CASSLPTGDRSPLHF. The entire variable domain, with the rest obtained from reference TRBV28 and TRBJ1-6, is as follows: DVKVTQSSRYLVKRTGEKVFLECVQDMDHENMFWYRQDPGLGLRLIYFSYDVKMKEKGDIPEGYSVSREKKERFSLILESASTNQTSMYLCASSLPTGDRSPLHFGNGTRLTVT.

This clonotype was seen many times. The gene calls are TRBV6-1 and TRBJ1-1, with D uncertain. The germline V gene has CDR1 MNHNS and CDR2 SASEGT. The CDR3 runs to 15 residues. Trimming cost V 5 bases and J 2 bases, with 15 bases left between them. The DNA of the CDR3 is TGTGCCAGCAGTCCCTTTACCGAGGGTAACACTGAAGCTTTCTTT. As protein: CASSPFTEGNTEAFF.

Concerning this clonotype itself: This clone may be a read error of a much larger clone one base away. This chain uses TRBV7-9 with TRBJ1-1; 8 positions agree with TRBD1. The V gene's germline CDR1 is SEHNR and CDR2 FQNEAQ (reference sequence). The CDR3 extends over 15 amino acids. In DNA form, the CDR3 reads TGTGCCATATCTTCAGGGGGCGCGGGGGGCACTGAAGCTATCTTT. Translation: CAISSGGAGGTEAIF.

This clonotype was counted at least ten times. The chain joins TRBV9 to TRBJ2-7; D is undetermined. This CDR3 has 13 amino acids. In germline, CDR1 is SGDLS, CDR2 YYNGEE. The germline V and J ends were trimmed by 0 bases and 5 bases, with 9 bases remaining between them. The CDR3 DNA sequence: TGTGCCAGCAGCGTAGATGGTTTCCACGAGCAGTACTTC. The encoded protein is CASSVDGFHEQYF.

This clonotype showed up just a few times. V usage is TRBV3-1 and J usage is TRBJ1-1; D is possibly TRBD1 (5 bases). CDR1 is LGHDT, CDR2 YNNKEL, per germline (reference sequence). This CDR3 comprises 14 residues. V was clipped by 6 bases and J by 1 base, with 12 bases between them. The CDR3, as DNA: TGTGCCAGCAGTTCGGGACTGAGGAACACTGAAGCTTTCTTT. Its protein is CASSSGLRNTEAFF.

This clonotype was counted many times. The chain couples TRBV11-1 to TRBJ2-2; a possible D gene is TRBD2 (5 bases). This CDR3 has 14 amino acids. Trimming removed 5 bases from V and 1 base from J, with 8 bases in between. CDR1 SGHAT and CDR2 FQDESV come from the germline V gene (reference sequence). The CDR3 DNA reads as TGTGCCAGCAGCAACCGGGAGAACACCGGGGAGCTGTTTTTT. Translation: CASSNRENTGELFF. Based on the CDR3 plus reference TRBV11-1 and TRBJ2-2, the full variable domain is EAEVAQSPRYKITEKSQAVAFWCDPISGHATLYWYRQILGQGPELLVQFQDESVVDDSQLPKDRFSAERLKGVDSTLKIQPAELGDSAMYLCASSNRENTGELFFGEGSRLTVL.

V and J are TRBV7-9 and TRBJ2-2; 8 bases line up with TRBD1. The CDR3 is 15 residues long. Germline values: CDR1 SEHNR, CDR2 FQNEAQ (reference sequence). V dropped 6 bases and J dropped 1; count of bases not matched to a gene: 4. DNA of the CDR3: TGTGCCAGCAGTTGGGACAGGCTGAACACCGGGGAGCTGTTTTTT. The encoded protein is CASSWDRLNTGELFF.

This clonotype was detected many times. This chain connects TRBV6-5 to TRBJ2-7, with D possibly matching TRBD2 (6 bases). This CDR3 has 13 amino acids. Germline CDR1 is MNHEY and CDR2 is SVGAGI. Trimming cost V 8 bases and J 1 base, with 12 bases left between them. CDR3 protein: CASGSGLSYEQYF. The CDR3 bases are TGTGCCAGCGGTTCGGGACTGTCCTACGAGCAGTACTTC.

This clonotype has just a few counts. The V and J genes are TRBV6-5 and TRBJ2-5; 7 nucleotides line up with TRBD2. The CDR3 consists of 12 residues. The V segment lost 8 bases and the J segment 5 bases; nucleotides outside the gene matches: 5. The germline V gene has CDR1 MNHEY and CDR2 SVGAGI. The CDR3 DNA reads as TGTGCCAGCCAGCGGGGCTGGGAGACCCAGTACTTC. It yields the protein CASQRGWETQYF.

This clonotype was seen ten or more times. This chain joins TRBV14 and TRBJ2-7; tentative D call: TRBD1 (5 bases). Trimming took 5 bases from V and 7 from J, leaving 12 bases between them. The CDR3 consists of 12 residues. CDR1 is SGHDN, CDR2 FVKESK, per germline. CDR3 coding DNA: TGTGCCAGCAGCGTTCCAGGGTCGGAGCAGTACTTC. The encoded protein is CASSVPGSEQYF.

This clonotype was counted only a few times. The J gene is TRBJ2-5, the V gene TRBV7-3; the match to TRBD1 covers 7 bases. The J segment lost 2 bases and the V segment lost 5 bases, leaving 8 bases of the junction unmatched. Germline CDR1 SGHTA, CDR2 FQGTGA. The CDR3 is 15 amino acids. The CDR3 nucleotides are TGTGCCAGCAGCCCACAGACAGGGCCGCAAGAGACCCAGTACTTC. It yields the protein CASSPQTGPQETQYF.

This clonotype was observed many times. The chain carries TRBV7-2 and TRBJ2-7; 9 bases are a match to TRBD1. Looked up from germline, CDR1 is SGHTA and CDR2 is FQGNSA. The CDR3 is 15 amino acids. Trimming cost V 0 bases and J 5 bases; bases outside gene matches: 5. The CDR3 bases are TGTGCCAGCAGCTTAGCTCACCGGGACAGGGACGAGCAGTACTTC. It is translated as CASSLAHRDRDEQYF.

This clonotype showed up many times. The V gene is TRBV9, the J gene TRBJ2-7, with 7 bases identical to TRBD2. With V trimmed by 3 bases and J by 2 bases, 2 bases remained unmatched. From germline, CDR1 is SGDLS and CDR2 YYNGEE. The CDR3 covers 13 residues. This CDR3 is CASSAGLAYEQYF. The DNA of the CDR3 is TGTGCCAGCAGCGCTGGACTAGCCTACGAGCAGTACTTC.

This clonotype was seen at least ten times. This chain connects TRBV10-3 to TRBJ1-2; D is possibly TRBD1 (5 bases). Germline lookup yields CDR1 ENHRY and CDR2 SYGVKD. This CDR3 is 15 amino acids long. The V and J ends lost 0 bases and 4 bases respectively, with 12 bases between them. In DNA form, the CDR3 reads TGTGCCATCAGTGAGTCGGGAGGGACTAGCTATGGCTACACCTTC. Amino acids: CAISESGGTSYGYTF.

This clonotype was seen many times. The V and J genes are TRBV30 and TRBJ2-6; 7 bases fit TRBD1. This CDR3 contains 18 residues. V was pared by 0 bases and J by 1 base, with 9 bases of the junction left unmatched. Germline assignment: CDR1 GTSNPN and CDR2 SVGIG (reference sequence). CDR3 nucleotides: TGTGCCTGGAGTGTACTCGGCAGGGGGTCTTCTGGGGCCAACGTCCTGACTTTC. Amino acid sequence: CAWSVLGRGSSGANVLTF.

In its sample, this clonotype was seen a few times. The chain has TRBV5-1 and TRBJ2-7; D gene uncertain. V lost 0 bases to trimming and J lost 3 bases, with 7 bases between them. The CDR3 consists of 13 residues. Per the germline V gene, CDR1 is SGHRS and CDR2 is YFSETQ. CDR3 sequence reads: CASSLGSIYEQYF. CDR3 DNA sequence: TGCGCCAGCAGCTTGGGCAGTATCTACGAGCAGTACTTC.

This clonotype occurred many times. The J gene is TRBJ2-7, the V gene TRBV6-1; 7 bases line up with TRBD2. Germline V gene lookup returns CDR1 MNHNS and CDR2 SASEGT. The CDR3 has 12 amino acids. With V trimmed by 4 bases and J by 7 bases, 4 bases remained unmatched. CDR3 protein: CASSAVGGEQYF. The CDR3, as DNA: TGTGCCAGCAGTGCCGTCGGGGGGGAGCAGTACTTC.

This rearrangement joins TRBV6-2 or TRBV6-3 to TRBJ1-1; 8 bases agree with TRBD1. The CDR3 sequence is 16 residues long. CDR1 MNHEY and CDR2 SVGEGT come from the germline V gene. J was trimmed by 5 bases and V by 2 bases; bases with no gene match: 10. CDR3 sequence (DNA): TGTGCCAGCAGTTACGTCCAGACAGGGGCAGAGACTGAAGCTTTCTTT. Residues: CASSYVQTGAETEAFF.

As regards this clonotype: A much larger clonotype is one base distant, so this may be a read error. The V call is TRBV4-2, the J call TRBJ1-1, with TRBD1 matching over 7 bases. V lost 2 bases, J lost 12 bases, and 9 bases stayed unmatched. CDR1 and CDR2 (germline): LGHNA, YNFKEQ. This CDR3 has 13 residues. The CDR3 loop reads CASSQSKGQSSFF. The DNA for the CDR3 is TGTGCCAGCAGCCAATCGAAGGGACAGAGCTCTTTCTTT.

This rearrangement joins TRBV4-1 to TRBJ2-7; 7 bases match TRBD2. The CDR3 sequence is 16 residues long. Trimming removed 1 base from V and 3 bases from J; junction bases left unmatched: 9. Germline CDR1 is MGHRA and CDR2 is YSYEKL. The CDR3: CASSQVFGTTNYEQYF. CDR3 coding DNA: TGCGCCAGCAGCCAAGTCTTCGGGACTACTAACTACGAGCAGTACTTC.

The sample holds many counts of this clonotype. CDR3 DNA sequence: TGTGCCAGCAGTCCTGGACTTCTTAACTATGGCTACACCTTC. As protein: CASSPGLLNYGYTF. The chain carries TRBV28 and TRBJ1-2; D gene unclear. Trimming took off 5 bases at V and 1 base at J, with 11 bases between the two ends. This CDR3 spans 14 amino acids. From germline, CDR1 is MDHEN and CDR2 SYDVKM.

This chain joins TRBV11-2 and TRBJ2-5; D is unclear. Germline loops: CDR1 SGHAT, CDR2 FQNNGV. This CDR3 region has 13 residues. V was cut by 1 base and J by 6 bases, with 9 bases left in between. Here the CDR3 DNA reads TGTGCCAGCAGCTTAGGCCTAGAAAAGACCCAGTACTTC. Translating it yields CASSLGLEKTQYF.

On this clonotype itself: This may be a read error, as it is one base from a much larger clone. The CDR3 region is CASSARNRGNEQYF. The CDR3 region has the DNA TGTGCCAGCAGCGCCCGGAACAGGGGCAACGAGCAGTACTTC. V and J are TRBV13 and TRBJ2-7; 7 nucleotides align to TRBD1. The V gene end was trimmed by 5 bases and the J gene end by 5 bases; junction bases not matched to a gene: 9. The germline V gene has CDR1 PRHDT and CDR2 FYEKMQ (reference sequence). The CDR3 contains 14 residues.

Note on this clonotype: A much larger clone sits a single nucleotide away, making a read error possible. The V and J genes are TRBV9 and TRBJ1-1, with no clear D. Trimming pared 7 bases from V and 5 bases from J, leaving 15 bases between. The germline gives CDR1 SGDLS, CDR2 YYNGEE. This CDR3 contains 13 residues. CDR3 protein: CASCQEVHTEAFF. The DNA for the CDR3 is TGTGCCAGCTGCCAAGAGGTACATACTGAAGCTTTCTTT.

On this clonotype itself: The germline gene is not matched at one end of the junction; a read error may be the cause. The gene calls are TRBV10-1 and TRBJ2-5; D possibly matches TRBD1 or TRBD2 (6 bases each). The CDR3 is made up of 16 amino acids. CDR1 and CDR2 from the germline V gene are WNHNN and SYGVQD (reference sequence). As DNA, the CDR3 is TGCGCTAGCAGTGAGTCCGGTGGAGGGGGTCCCCTGGTCCAGTACTTC. Translation: CASSESGGGGPLVQYF.

The V gene is TRBV7-2, the J gene TRBJ2-2; D is unresolved. This CDR3 comprises 15 residues. Trimming took 4 bases from V and 2 from J, leaving 11 bases between them. Germline V lookup: CDR1 SGHTA, CDR2 FQGNSA. The CDR3 here is CASSSSPQNTGELFF. The CDR3 DNA reads TGTGCCAGCAGCTCCTCGCCCCAAAACACCGGGGAGCTGTTTTTT.

This clonotype has just a few counts. J is TRBJ1-1 and V is TRBV5-1, with 7 bases matching TRBD1. The germline V gene has CDR1 SGHRS and CDR2 YFSETQ. Unmatched junction bases numbered 3, after V lost 3 bases and J lost 1 base. The length of the CDR3 is 14 residues. Here the CDR3 reads CASSWDSKNTEAFF. Written as DNA, the CDR3 is TGCGCCAGCAGCTGGGACAGCAAGAACACTGAAGCTTTCTTT. The full variable domain, completed using reference TRBV5-1 and TRBJ1-1, is KAGVTQTPRYLIKTRGQQVTLSCSPISGHRSVSWYQQTPGQGLQFLFEYFSETQRNKGNFPGRFSGRQFSNSRSEMNVSTLELGDSALYLCASSWDSKNTEAFFGQGTRLTVV.

The chain uses TRBV12-3 or TRBV12-4 and TRBJ1-6, with 9 bases that match TRBD1. J lost 10 bases, V lost 4 bases, and 8 bases had no gene match. The CDR3 consists of 15 residues. CDR3 DNA: TGTGCCAGCAGTTCAGGACAGGGGAACATATCACCCCTCCACTTT. Its protein product is CASSSGQGNISPLHF.